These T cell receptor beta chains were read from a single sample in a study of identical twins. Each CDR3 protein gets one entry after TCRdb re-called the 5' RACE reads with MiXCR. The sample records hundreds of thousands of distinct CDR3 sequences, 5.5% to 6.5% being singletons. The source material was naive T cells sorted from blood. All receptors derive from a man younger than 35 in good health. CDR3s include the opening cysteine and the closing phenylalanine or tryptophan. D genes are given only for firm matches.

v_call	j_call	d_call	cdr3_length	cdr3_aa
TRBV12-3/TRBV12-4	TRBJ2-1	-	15	CASSLDGDRHNEQFF
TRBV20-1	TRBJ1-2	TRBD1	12	CSASRDRGRYTF
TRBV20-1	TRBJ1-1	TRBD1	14	CSADTGGFDTEAFF
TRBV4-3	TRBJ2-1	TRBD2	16	CASSQDAAGAYNEQFF
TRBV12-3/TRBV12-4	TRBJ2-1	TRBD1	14	CASKRGTVYNEQFF
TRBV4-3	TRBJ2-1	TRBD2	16	CASSPHTSGDYNEQFF
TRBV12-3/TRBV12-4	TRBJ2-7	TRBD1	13	CASKPRQGYEQYF
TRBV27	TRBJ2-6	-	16	CASTADPTTGANVLTF
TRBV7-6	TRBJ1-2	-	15	CASSLERGGGYGYTF
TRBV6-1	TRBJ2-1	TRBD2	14	CASLKREIYNEQFF
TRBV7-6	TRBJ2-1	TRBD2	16	CASSLGTSGWYNEQFF
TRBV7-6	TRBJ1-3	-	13	CASSQEYGNTIYF
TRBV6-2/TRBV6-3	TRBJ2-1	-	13	CASSYGFTGEQFF
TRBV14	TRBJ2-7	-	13	CATGAAGIREQYF